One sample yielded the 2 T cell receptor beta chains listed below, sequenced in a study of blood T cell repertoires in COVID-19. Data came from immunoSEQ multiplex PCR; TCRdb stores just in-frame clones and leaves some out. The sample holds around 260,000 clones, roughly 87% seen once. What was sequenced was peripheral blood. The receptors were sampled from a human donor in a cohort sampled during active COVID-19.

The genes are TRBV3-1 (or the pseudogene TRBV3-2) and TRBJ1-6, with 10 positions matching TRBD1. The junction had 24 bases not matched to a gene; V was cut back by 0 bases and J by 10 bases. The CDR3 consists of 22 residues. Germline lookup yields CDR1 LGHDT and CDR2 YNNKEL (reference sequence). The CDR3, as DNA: TGTGCCAGCAGCCAAGACAAAGCCGCCGGGACAGGGGCCGCCAAGCTGAGGTCACCCCTCCACTTT. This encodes CASSQDKAAGTGAAKLRSPLHF.

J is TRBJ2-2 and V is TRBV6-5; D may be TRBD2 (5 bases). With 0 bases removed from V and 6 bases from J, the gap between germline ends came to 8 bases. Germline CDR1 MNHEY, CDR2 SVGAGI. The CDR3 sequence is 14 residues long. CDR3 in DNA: TGTGCCAGCAGTTACTCCGGAGGTTCCGGGGAGCTGTTTTTT. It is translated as CASSYSGGSGELFF.